A single sample gave rise to the 14 T cell receptor beta chains below, sequenced in a study of blood T cell repertoires in COVID-19. Clones were sequenced by immunoSEQ multiplex PCR, and TCRdb holds only the in-frame ones, with some missing. The table has 300,000 to 400,000 clones, 89% seen once. The specimen was peripheral blood. The source is a woman aged 25 to 45 with COVID-19, enrolled during active disease.

The chain joins TRBV5-1 to TRBJ1-5; D might be TRBD1 (6 bases). The CDR3 is 13 residues long. V was clipped by 2 bases and J by 7 bases, with 10 bases between them. Germline CDR1 is SGHRS and CDR2 is YFSETQ. The CDR3 here is CASSFGGGQPQHF. CDR3 in DNA: TGCGCCAGCAGCTTTGGGGGGGGCCAGCCCCAGCATTTT.

The chain couples TRBV6-2 or TRBV6-3 to TRBJ2-7; 13 nucleotides agree with TRBD2. Germline CDR1 MNHEY, CDR2 SVGEGT. CDR3 length: 15 amino acids. V was clipped by 2 bases and J by 5 bases; unmatched bases: 3. CDR3 nucleotide sequence: TGTGCCAGCAGTTACCGGACTAGCGGGGGCCACGAGCAGTACTTC. This translates into CASSYRTSGGHEQYF.

The J gene is TRBJ1-3, the V gene TRBV4-3; D ambiguous. Germline assignment: CDR1 LGHNA and CDR2 YSLEER. This CDR3 comprises 15 residues. The V end lost 5 bases, the J end lost 0 bases, and 11 bases lay between the germline ends. DNA for the CDR3: TGCGCCAGCAGCGATGGAGTACACTCTGGAAACACCATATATTTT. This sequence encodes CASSDGVHSGNTIYF.

This clone was detected once. The chain has TRBV4-1 and TRBJ2-2; tentative D call: TRBD2 (5 bases). This CDR3 has 17 residues. CDR1 is MGHRA and CDR2 is YSYEKL in the germline V gene. V lost 0 bases to trimming and J lost 4 bases, with 15 bases between them. CDR3 region: CASSQEGGQLLTGELFF. For the CDR3, the DNA is TGCGCCAGCAGCCAAGAGGGCGGGCAGCTCCTCACCGGGGAGCTGTTTTTT.

The V and J genes are TRBV15 and TRBJ2-3; no definite D call. CDR1 is LNHNV and CDR2 is YYDKDF in the germline V gene (reference sequence). This CDR3 spans 14 amino acids. V lost 0 bases and J 4 bases, leaving 8 bases between the germline ends. As DNA, the CDR3 is TGTGCCACCAGCAGAGATGGAGTGGCAGATACGCAGTATTTT. Protein product: CATSRDGVADTQYF.

This chain uses TRBV6-5 with TRBJ1-1; no definite D call. Germline CDR1 and CDR2: MNHEY and SVGAGI. The V end lost 3 bases, the J end lost 1 base, and 6 bases lay between the germline ends. The length of the CDR3 is 13 residues. The CDR3 here is CASSYEANTEAFF. The CDR3 DNA sequence: TGTGCCAGCAGTTATGAGGCGAACACTGAAGCTTTCTTT.

The CDR3 DNA follows: TGTGCCAGCAATGTCGGGACAGGGGGTGGCTACACCTTC. Amino acid sequence: CASNVGTGGGYTF. The gene calls are TRBV3-1 (or the pseudogene TRBV3-2) and TRBJ1-2; 11 nucleotides align to TRBD1. The J segment lost 7 bases and the V segment lost 7 bases, leaving 5 bases of the junction unmatched. The CDR3 has 13 amino acids. CDR1 LGHDT and CDR2 YNNKEL come from the germline V gene (reference sequence).

The genes are TRBV27 and TRBJ1-6; possible D gene TRBD1, 6 bases. Germline CDR1 reads MNHEY; CDR2 reads SMNVEV (reference sequence). V was trimmed by 10 bases and J by 0 bases, leaving 22 bases between them. The CDR3 is 18 amino acids. For the CDR3, the DNA is TGTGCCACCCGATATACCGGGACACCGAGCTCCTATAATTCACCCCTCCACTTT. The encoded protein is CATRYTGTPSSYNSPLHF.

This chain connects TRBV9 to TRBJ2-3; possible D gene TRBD1, 5 bases. This CDR3 contains 15 residues. V was cut by 0 bases and J by 4 bases, with 12 bases left in between. Germline lookup yields CDR1 SGDLS and CDR2 YYNGEE. CDR3 DNA: TGTGCCAGCAGCGTAGCCCCAGGGATGTCAGATACGCAGTATTTT. Its protein is CASSVAPGMSDTQYF.

This clone showed up just once. The chain joins TRBV28 to TRBJ2-2, with D perhaps matching TRBD1 (6 bases). The germline V and J ends were trimmed by 4 bases and 5 bases, with 17 bases remaining between them. Germline loops: CDR1 MDHEN, CDR2 SYDVKM. The CDR3 is 16 residues long. In DNA, the CDR3 is TGTGCCAGCAGTTCTGCACAGGGCTGGCGGACCGGGGAGCTGTTTTTT. Protein product: CASSSAQGWRTGELFF.

The chain joins TRBV7-8 to TRBJ2-7; 7 nucleotides line up with TRBD1. Trimming cost V 1 base and J 3 bases; bases outside gene matches: 3. The CDR3 sequence is 14 residues long. In germline, CDR1 is SGHVS, CDR2 FQNEAQ. The CDR3 DNA reads as TGTGCCAGCAGCTTAGAGGGACAGAACTACGAGCAGTACTTC. Encoded protein: CASSLEGQNYEQYF.

In this sample, this clone turned up a few times. J is TRBJ1-4 and V is TRBV5-6; 9 bases agree with TRBD1. In germline, CDR1 is SGHDT, CDR2 YYEEEE. Trimming at V came to 0 bases and at J to 5 bases, leaving 2 bases not matched to a gene. This CDR3 contains 15 residues. The CDR3 bases are TGTGCCAGCAGCTTGGCCGGACAGGGGAATGAAAAACTGTTTTTT. It is translated as CASSLAGQGNEKLFF.

The rearrangement joins TRBV6-5 to TRBJ1-2; D remains ambiguous. Germline CDR1 reads MNHEY; CDR2 reads SVGAGI. The length of the CDR3 is 14 residues. Trimming took 4 bases from V and 4 from J, leaving 13 bases between them. CDR3 DNA: TGTGCCAGCAGTTCCCCGCGGGTACTCTATGGCTACACCTTC. It translates to CASSSPRVLYGYTF.

The rearrangement uses TRBV5-1 and TRBJ2-1; TRBD2 matches 15 bases. V lost 4 bases to trimming and J lost 7 bases; unmatched junction nucleotides: 6. This CDR3 contains 16 residues. Germline assignment: CDR1 SGHRS and CDR2 YFSETQ. CDR3 in DNA: TGCGCCAGCAGCGGGACTAGCGGGGGGATCGGGAATGAGCAGTTCTTC. It yields the protein CASSGTSGGIGNEQFF.